This TCR beta chain was sequenced in a study of CD8 T cells in Susac syndrome. The CDR3 spans 16 residues. The germline V gene has CDR1 SGHRS and CDR2 YFSETQ. J gave up 10 bases and V 5 bases, and 13 bases lay outside the gene matches. RNA totalling roughly 0.45 to 1 ug underwent reverse transcription with random hexamers. The amplification used immunoSEQ multiplex PCR on TCR beta CDR3; it spanned 54 Vbeta and 13 Jbeta. Using its own MiXCR run on the immunoSEQ multiplex PCR reads, TCRdb lists one record per CDR3 protein. The sample lists about 180,000 distinct CDR3 sequences, 90% to 95% occurring once.

This sequence originates from a human donor with Susac syndrome. The material sequenced was CD4+ T cells from PBMCs. The rearrangement uses TRBV5-1 and TRBJ1-6; 9 bases map to TRBD1. CDR3 nucleotide sequence: TGCGCCAGCAGGCCGGGAACGGGACAGGGAGGGTCACCCCTCCACTTT. Its translation: CASRPGTGQGGSPLHF.